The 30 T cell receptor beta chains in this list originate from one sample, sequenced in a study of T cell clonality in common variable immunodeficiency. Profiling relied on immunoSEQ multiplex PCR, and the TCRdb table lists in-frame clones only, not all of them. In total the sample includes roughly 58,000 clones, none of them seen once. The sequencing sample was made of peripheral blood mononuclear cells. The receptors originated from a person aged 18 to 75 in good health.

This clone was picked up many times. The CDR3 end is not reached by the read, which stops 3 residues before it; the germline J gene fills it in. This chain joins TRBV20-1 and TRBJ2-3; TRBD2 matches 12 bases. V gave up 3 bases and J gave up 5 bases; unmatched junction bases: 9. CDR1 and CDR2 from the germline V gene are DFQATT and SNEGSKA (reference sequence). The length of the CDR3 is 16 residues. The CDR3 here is CSARGLAGIDLDTQYF. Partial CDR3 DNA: TGCAGTGCTAGGGGACTAGCGGGCATAGATCTAGATACG.

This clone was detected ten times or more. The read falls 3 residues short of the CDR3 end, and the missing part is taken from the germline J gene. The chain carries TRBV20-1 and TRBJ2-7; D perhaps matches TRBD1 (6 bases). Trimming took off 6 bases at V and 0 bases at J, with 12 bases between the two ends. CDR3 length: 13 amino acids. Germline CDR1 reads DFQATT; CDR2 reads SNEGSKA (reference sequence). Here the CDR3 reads CSARGQNSYEQYF. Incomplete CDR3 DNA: TGCAGTGCCAGGGGCCAAAACTCCTACGAG.

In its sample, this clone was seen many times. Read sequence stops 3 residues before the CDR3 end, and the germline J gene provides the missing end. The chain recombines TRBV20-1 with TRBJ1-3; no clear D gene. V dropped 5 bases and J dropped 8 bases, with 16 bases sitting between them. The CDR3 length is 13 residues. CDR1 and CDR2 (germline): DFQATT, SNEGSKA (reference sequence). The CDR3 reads CSAAPGTVDTIYF. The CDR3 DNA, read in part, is TGCAGTGCTGCCCCTGGTACCGTAGACACC.

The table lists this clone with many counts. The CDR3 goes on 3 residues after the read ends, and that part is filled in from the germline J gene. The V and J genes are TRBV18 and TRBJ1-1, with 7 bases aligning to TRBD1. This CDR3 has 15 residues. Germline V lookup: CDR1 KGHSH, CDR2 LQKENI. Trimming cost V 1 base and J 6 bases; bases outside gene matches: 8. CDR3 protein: CASSPRAFTGAEAFF. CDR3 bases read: TGTGCCAGCTCACCACGTGCCTTCACAGGGGCTGAA.

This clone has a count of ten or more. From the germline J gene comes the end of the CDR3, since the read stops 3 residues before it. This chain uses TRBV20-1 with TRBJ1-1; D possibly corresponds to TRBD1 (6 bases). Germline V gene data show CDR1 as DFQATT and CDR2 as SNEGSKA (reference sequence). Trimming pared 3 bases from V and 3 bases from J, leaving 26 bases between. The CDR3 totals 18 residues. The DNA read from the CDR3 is TGCAGTGCTAGCCCTTGGTCGTCGGAGGGGGGGCTGGACACTGAA. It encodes CSASPWSSEGGLDTE. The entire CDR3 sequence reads CSASPWSSEGGLDTEAFF.

CDR3 sequence: CASAGLAGGYEQFF. CDR3 DNA (partial): TGTGCCAGCGCCGGACTAGCGGGAGGGTATGAG. The genes are TRBV18 and TRBJ2-1; the match to TRBD2 covers 15 bases. The read ends 3 residues shy of where the CDR3 ends; the end is completed using the germline J gene. Germline V gene lookup returns CDR1 KGHSH and CDR2 LQKENI. CDR3 length: 14 amino acids. V was pared by 8 bases and J by 8 bases, with 4 bases of the junction left unmatched.

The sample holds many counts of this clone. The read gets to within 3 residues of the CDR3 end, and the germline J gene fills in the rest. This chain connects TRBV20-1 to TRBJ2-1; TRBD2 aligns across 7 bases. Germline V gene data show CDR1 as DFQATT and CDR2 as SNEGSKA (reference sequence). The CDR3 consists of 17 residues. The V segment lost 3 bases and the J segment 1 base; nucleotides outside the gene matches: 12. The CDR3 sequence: CSASVGWDYQSYNEQFF. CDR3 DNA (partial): TGCAGTGCTAGCGTTGGGTGGGACTATCAATCCTACAATGAG.

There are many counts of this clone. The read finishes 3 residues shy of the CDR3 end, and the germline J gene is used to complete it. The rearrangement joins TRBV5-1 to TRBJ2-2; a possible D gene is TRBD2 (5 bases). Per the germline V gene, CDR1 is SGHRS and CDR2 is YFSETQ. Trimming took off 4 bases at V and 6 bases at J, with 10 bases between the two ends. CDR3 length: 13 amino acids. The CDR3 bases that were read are TGCGCCAGCAGCCCTTTACTAGCCGGGGAG. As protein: CASSPLLAGE. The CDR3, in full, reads CASSPLLAGELFF.

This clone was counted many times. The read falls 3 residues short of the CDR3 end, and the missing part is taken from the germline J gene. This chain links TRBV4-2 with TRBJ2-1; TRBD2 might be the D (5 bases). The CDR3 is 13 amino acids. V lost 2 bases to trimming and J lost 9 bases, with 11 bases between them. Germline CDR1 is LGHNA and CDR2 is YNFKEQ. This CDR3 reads CASSQFDGVEQFF. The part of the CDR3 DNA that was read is TGTGCCAGCAGCCAATTTGACGGGGTTGAG.

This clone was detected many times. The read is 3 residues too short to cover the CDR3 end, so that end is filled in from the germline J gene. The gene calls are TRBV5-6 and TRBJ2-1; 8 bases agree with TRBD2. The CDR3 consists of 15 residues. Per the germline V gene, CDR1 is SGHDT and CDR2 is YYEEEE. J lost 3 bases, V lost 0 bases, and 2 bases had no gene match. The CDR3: CASSLAAGGYNEQFF. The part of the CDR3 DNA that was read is TGTGCCAGCAGCTTGGCTGCGGGGGGCTACAATGAG.

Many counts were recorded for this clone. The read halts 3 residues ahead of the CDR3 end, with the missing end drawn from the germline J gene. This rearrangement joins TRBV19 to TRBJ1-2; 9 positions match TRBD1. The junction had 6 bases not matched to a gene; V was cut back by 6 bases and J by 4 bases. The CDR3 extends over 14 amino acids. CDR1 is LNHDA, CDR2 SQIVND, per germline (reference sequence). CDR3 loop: CASRIQGARYGYTF. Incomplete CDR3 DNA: TGTGCCAGTAGAATACAGGGGGCTCGCTATGGC.

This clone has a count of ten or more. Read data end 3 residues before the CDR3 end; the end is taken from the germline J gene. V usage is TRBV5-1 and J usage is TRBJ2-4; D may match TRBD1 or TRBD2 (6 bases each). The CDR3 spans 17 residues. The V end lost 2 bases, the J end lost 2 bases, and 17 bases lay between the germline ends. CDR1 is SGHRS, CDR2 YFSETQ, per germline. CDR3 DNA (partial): TGCGCCAGCAGCTTTTCGGGAGTAGGGGGAACCAAAAACATT. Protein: CASSFSGVGGTKNI. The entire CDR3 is CASSFSGVGGTKNIQYF.

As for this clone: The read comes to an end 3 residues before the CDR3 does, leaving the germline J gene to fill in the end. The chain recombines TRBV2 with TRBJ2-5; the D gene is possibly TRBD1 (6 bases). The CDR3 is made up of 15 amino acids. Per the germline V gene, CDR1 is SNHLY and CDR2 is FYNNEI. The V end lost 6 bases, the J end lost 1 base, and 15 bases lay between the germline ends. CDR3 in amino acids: CASSRQGLLQETQYF. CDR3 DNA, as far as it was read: TGTGCCAGCAGCAGGCAGGGGCTACTCCAAGAGACC.

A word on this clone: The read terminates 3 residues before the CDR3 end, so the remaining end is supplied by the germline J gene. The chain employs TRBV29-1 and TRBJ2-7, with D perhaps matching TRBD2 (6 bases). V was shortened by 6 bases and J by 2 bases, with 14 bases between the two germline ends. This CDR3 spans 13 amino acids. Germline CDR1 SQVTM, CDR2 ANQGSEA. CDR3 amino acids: CSVESGVTYEQYF. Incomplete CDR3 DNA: TGCAGCGTCGAATCGGGGGTTACCTACGAG.

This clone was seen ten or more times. The covered CDR3 bases are TGCAGTGCTAGTGCTTCACAGATCTATGGC. It yields the protein CSASASQIYG. The whole CDR3 protein reads CSASASQIYGYTF. This chain joins TRBV20-1 and TRBJ1-2, with D uncertain. The CDR3 end falls 3 residues outside the read, so it is completed with the germline J gene. Germline CDR1 is DFQATT and CDR2 is SNEGSKA (reference sequence). CDR3 length equals 13 residues. Trimming removed 3 bases at V and 4 bases at J, with 12 bases between.

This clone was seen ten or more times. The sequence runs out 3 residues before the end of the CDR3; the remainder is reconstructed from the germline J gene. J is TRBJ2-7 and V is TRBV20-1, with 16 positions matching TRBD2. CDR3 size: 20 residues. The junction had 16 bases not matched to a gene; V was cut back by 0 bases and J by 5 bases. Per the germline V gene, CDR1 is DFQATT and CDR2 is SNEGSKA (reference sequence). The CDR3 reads CSARDLGSPGTSGRADEQYF. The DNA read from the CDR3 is TGCAGTGCTAGAGATCTGGGTTCACCCGGGACTAGCGGGAGGGCAGACGAG.

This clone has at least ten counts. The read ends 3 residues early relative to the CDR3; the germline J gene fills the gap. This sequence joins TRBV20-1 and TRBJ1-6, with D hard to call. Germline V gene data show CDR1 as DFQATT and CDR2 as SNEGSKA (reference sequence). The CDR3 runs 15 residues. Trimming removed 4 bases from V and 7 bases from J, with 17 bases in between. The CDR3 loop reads CSAKTNRIQNSPLHF. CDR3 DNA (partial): TGCAGTGCTAAGACTAACAGAATACAAAATTCACCC.

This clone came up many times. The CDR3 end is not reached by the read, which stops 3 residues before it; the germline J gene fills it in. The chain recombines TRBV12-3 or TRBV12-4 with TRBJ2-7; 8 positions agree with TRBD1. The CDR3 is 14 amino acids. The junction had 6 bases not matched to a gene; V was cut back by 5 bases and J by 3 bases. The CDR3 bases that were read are TGTGCCAGCAGTAAACAGGGGGGTAGCTACGAG. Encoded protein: CASSKQGGSYE. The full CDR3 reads CASSKQGGSYEQYF.

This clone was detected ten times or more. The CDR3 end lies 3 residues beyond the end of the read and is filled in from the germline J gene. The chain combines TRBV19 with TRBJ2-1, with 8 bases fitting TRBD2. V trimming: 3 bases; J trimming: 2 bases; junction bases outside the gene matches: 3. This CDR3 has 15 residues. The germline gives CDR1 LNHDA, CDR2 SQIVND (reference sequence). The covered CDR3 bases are TGTGCCAGTAGTATGCTTAGCGGGGCCTACAATGAG. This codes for CASSMLSGAYNE. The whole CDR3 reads CASSMLSGAYNEQFF.

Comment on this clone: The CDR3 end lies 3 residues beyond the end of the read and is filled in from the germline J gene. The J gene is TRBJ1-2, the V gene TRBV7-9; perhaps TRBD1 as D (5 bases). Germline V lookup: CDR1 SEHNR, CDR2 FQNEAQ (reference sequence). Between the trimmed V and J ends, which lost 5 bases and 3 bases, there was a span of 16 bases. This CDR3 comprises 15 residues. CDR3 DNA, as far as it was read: TGTGCCAGCAGCGACGGACACGTAGAATACTATGGC. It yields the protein CASSDGHVEYYG. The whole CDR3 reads CASSDGHVEYYGYTF. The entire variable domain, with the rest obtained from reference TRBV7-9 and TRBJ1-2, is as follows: DTGVSQNPRHKITKRGQNVTFRCDPISEHNRLYWYRQTLGQGPEFLTYFQNEAQLEKSRLLSDRFSAERPKGSFSTLEIQRTEQGDSAMYLCASSDGHVEYYGYTFGSGTRLTVV.

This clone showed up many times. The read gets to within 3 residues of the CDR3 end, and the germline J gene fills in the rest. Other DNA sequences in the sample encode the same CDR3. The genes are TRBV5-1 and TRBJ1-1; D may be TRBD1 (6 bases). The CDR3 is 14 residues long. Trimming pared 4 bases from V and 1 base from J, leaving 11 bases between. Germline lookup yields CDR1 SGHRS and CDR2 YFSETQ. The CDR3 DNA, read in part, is TGCGCCAGCAGCCTAGGACAGACGAACACTGAA. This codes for CASSLGQTNTE. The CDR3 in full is CASSLGQTNTEAFF.

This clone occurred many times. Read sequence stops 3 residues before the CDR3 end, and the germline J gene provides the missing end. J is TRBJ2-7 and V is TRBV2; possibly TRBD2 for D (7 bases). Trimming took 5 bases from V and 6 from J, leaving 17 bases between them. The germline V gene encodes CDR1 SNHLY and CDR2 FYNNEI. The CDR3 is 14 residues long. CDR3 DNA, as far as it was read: TGTGCCAGCAGTTCAGGGGTCGGCGGGAGCGAG. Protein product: CASSSGVGGSE. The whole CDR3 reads CASSSGVGGSEQYF.

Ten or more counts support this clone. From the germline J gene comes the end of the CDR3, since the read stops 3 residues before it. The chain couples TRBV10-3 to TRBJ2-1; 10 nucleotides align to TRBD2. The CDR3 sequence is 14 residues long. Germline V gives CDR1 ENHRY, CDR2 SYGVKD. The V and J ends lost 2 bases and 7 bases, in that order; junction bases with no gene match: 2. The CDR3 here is CAISEGSGRNEQFF. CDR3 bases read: TGTGCCATCAGTGAGGGTAGCGGGAGGAATGAG.

The DNA read from the CDR3 is TGCAGTGCGGGGGGGGCGAGGCTAGAGACC. As protein: CSAGGARLET. In full, the CDR3 is CSAGGARLETQYF. This chain connects TRBV20-1 to TRBJ2-5; the D gene is possibly TRBD2 (7 bases). Read coverage stops 3 residues before the CDR3 terminus; the germline J gene supplies the remainder. The V gene's germline CDR1 is DFQATT and CDR2 SNEGSKA (reference sequence). The CDR3 length is 13 residues. Trimming took 6 bases from V and 4 from J, leaving 15 bases between them.

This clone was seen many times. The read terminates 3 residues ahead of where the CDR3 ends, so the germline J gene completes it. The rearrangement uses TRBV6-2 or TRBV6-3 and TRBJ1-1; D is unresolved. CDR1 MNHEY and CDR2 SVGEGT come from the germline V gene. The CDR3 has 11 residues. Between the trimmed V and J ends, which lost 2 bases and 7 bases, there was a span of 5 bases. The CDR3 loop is CASSYRLEAFF. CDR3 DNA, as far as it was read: TGTGCCAGCAGTTACCGACTTGAA.

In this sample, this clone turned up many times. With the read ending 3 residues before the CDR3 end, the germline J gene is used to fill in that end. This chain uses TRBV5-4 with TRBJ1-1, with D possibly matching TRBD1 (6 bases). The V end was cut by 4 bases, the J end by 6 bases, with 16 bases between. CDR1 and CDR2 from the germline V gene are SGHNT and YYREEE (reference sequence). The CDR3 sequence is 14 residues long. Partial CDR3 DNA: TGTGCCAGCAGCCTTACCCCGGACAGTTCTGAA. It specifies CASSLTPDSSE. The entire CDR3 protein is CASSLTPDSSEAFF.

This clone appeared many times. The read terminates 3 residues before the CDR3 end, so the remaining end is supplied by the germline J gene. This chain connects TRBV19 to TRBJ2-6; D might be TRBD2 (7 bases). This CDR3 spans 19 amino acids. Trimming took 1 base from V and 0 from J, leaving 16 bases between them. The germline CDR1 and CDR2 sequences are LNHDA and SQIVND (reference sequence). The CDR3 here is CASSIVGGARSSGANVLTF. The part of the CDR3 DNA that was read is TGTGCCAGTAGTATAGTTGGGGGGGCCCGTAGCTCTGGGGCCAACGTC.

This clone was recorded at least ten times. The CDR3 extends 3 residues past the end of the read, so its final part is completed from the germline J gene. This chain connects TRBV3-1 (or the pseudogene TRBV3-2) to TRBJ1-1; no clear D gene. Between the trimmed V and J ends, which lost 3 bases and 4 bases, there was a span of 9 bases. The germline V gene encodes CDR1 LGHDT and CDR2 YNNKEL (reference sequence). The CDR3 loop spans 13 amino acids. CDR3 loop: CASSHGVGTEAFF. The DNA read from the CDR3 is TGTGCCAGCAGCCATGGTGTCGGCACTGAA.

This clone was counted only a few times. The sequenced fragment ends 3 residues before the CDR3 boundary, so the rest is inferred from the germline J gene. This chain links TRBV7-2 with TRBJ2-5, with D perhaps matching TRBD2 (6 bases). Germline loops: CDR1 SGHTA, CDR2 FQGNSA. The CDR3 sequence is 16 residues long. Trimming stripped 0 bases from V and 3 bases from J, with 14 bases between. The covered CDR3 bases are TGTGCCAGCAGCTTAGCACCCCGGGGGAAAGAAGAGACC. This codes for CASSLAPRGKEET. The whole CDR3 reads CASSLAPRGKEETQYF.

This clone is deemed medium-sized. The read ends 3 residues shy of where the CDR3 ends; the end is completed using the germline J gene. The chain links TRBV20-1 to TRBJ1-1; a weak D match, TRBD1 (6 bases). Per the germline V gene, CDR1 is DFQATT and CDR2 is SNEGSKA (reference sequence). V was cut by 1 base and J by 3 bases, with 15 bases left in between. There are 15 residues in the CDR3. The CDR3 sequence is CSARVTTGLDTEAFF. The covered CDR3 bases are TGCAGTGCTAGAGTTACGACAGGCTTGGACACTGAA.